The rows below give T cell receptor beta chains drawn from one sample of a study of blood T cell repertoires in COVID-19. Assay used: immunoSEQ multiplex PCR; TCRdb lists only in-frame clones, some missing. The sample has 300,000 to 350,000 clones, 80% to 90% seen once. Sequenced: peripheral blood. These receptors all come from a woman in her forties or fifties with COVID-19, enrolled during active disease. Both conserved end residues are part of each CDR3. Each record gives: clone size, J gene, D gene, V gene, CDR3 protein, CDR3 DNA. A D gene is named only where the DNA matches it firmly. Not all rows give a size; the values are once, few, many and, for expanded clones, a class.

-	TRBJ2-5	TRBD2	TRBV6-2/TRBV6-3	CASSYQLAGGPRPQETQYF	TGTGCCAGCAGTTACCAACTAGCGGGAGGGCCAAGACCCCAAGAGACCCAGTACTTC
-	TRBJ1-2	TRBD1	TRBV4-1	CASSQPVRDSHGYTF	TGCGCCAGCAGCCAACCTGTTCGGGACAGTCATGGCTACACCTTC
-	TRBJ1-2	TRBD1	TRBV6-4	CASSDSPGQGVYGYTF	TGTGCCAGCAGTGACTCCCCGGGACAGGGGGTTTATGGCTACACCTTC
-	TRBJ1-2	-	TRBV5-4	CASSFEARQRNYGYTF	TGTGCCAGCAGTTTTGAAGCCCGACAGCGAAACTATGGCTACACCTTC
-	TRBJ1-1	TRBD1	TRBV18	CASHYHPGGLSTEAFF	TGTGCCAGCCATTACCACCCAGGGGGCCTGAGCACTGAAGCTTTCTTT
-	TRBJ1-1	-	TRBV18	CASSPGLGTEAFF	TGTGCCAGCTCACCCGGACTCGGCACTGAAGCTTTCTTT
-	TRBJ1-1	TRBD1	TRBV6-6	CANSPNLNRGRTEAFF	TGTGCCAATTCCCCAAATCTCAACAGGGGACGCACTGAAGCTTTCTTT
-	TRBJ2-6	TRBD2	TRBV19	CASLAGILNSGANVLTF	TGTGCCAGCTTAGCGGGCATACTGAACTCTGGGGCCAACGTCCTGACTTTC
-	TRBJ1-4	-	TRBV6-5	CASSRDRRSNEKLFF	TGTGCCAGCAGCCGTGACAGGAGGTCTAATGAAAAACTGTTTTTT
-	TRBJ2-1	TRBD2	TRBV7-9	CASSSLAGGPATRYNEQFF	TGTGCCAGCAGCTCTTTGGCGGGAGGGCCGGCAACTAGGTACAATGAGCAGTTCTTC
few	TRBJ2-7	TRBD2	TRBV5-1	CASSLQGLAGIYEQYF	TGCGCCAGCAGCTTGCAGGGTCTAGCGGGAATCTACGAGCAGTACTTC
-	TRBJ2-7	-	TRBV5-5	CAGTRDAGISEQYF	TGTGCCGGGACACGGGACGCAGGTATTTCCGAGCAGTACTTC
-	TRBJ1-2	TRBD1	TRBV7-9	CASSLGVEGASGYTF	TGTGCCAGCAGCTTAGGAGTGGAGGGGGCGAGTGGCTACACCTTC
-	TRBJ1-4	-	TRBV3-1/TRBV3-2	CASTRGGSEKLFF	TGTGCCAGCACCCGAGGTGGGTCTGAAAAACTGTTTTTT
-	TRBJ2-7	TRBD1	TRBV27	CASSADRGRNYEQYF	TGTGCCAGCAGCGCCGACAGGGGGCGTAACTACGAGCAGTACTTC
many	TRBJ2-4	-	TRBV28	CASSTPRGGNIQYF	TGTGCCAGTTCTACGCCCAGGGGTGGAAACATTCAGTACTTC
-	TRBJ1-6	-	TRBV7-9	CASSWGQGFYNSPLHF	TGTGCCAGCAGCTGGGGCCAGGGGTTTTATAATTCACCCCTCCACTTT
-	TRBJ2-2	-	TRBV7-2	CASSSRADIGELFF	TGTGCCAGCAGCTCGAGGGCAGATATCGGGGAGCTGTTTTTT
few	TRBJ2-2	-	TRBV27	CASSLRDRYTGELFF	TGTGCCAGCAGTTTACGGGATCGGTATACCGGGGAGCTGTTTTTT
-	TRBJ2-1	-	TRBV19	CASSIVGAYRGLSSYNEQFF	TGTGCCAGTAGTATAGTTGGGGCTTATAGAGGCCTAAGCTCCTACAATGAGCAGTTCTTC
-	TRBJ2-5	-	TRBV5-6	CASSLRTEQETQYF	TGTGCCAGCAGCTTGAGGACAGAACAAGAGACCCAGTACTTC
-	TRBJ2-3	TRBD2	TRBV5-1	CASTGLATTDTQYF	TGCGCCAGCACAGGACTAGCGACCACAGATACGCAGTATTTT
-	TRBJ2-2	TRBD2	TRBV7-9	CASSSLGTSGNTGELFF	TGTGCCAGCAGCTCCTTAGGGACTAGCGGGAACACCGGGGAGCTGTTTTTT
-	TRBJ1-6	-	TRBV6-5	CASRGRGNSPLHF	TGTGCCAGCCGGGGCAGGGGTAATTCACCCCTCCACTTT
-	TRBJ2-1	TRBD2	TRBV10-2	CASTQLAGGPYEQFF	TGCGCCAGCACCCAACTAGCGGGAGGGCCGTATGAGCAGTTCTTC
-	TRBJ1-4	-	TRBV6-5	CASIARPTNEKLFF	TGTGCCAGCATCGCCAGGCCAACTAATGAAAAACTGTTTTTT
-	TRBJ2-1	TRBD2	TRBV12-3/TRBV12-4	CATTRLANNEQFF	TGTGCCACCACGCGACTAGCAAACAATGAGCAGTTCTTC
once	TRBJ2-7	TRBD1	TRBV7-6	CASSLTGGYEQYF	TGTGCCAGCAGCTTAACAGGGGGGTACGAGCAGTACTTC
-	TRBJ1-1	-	TRBV6-1	CASSEHRATEAFF	TGTGCCAGCAGTGAGCACCGAGCCACTGAAGCTTTCTTT
-	TRBJ2-1	TRBD2	TRBV29-1	CSVAGTSGSLMFF	TGCAGCGTTGCCGGGACTAGCGGGAGCTTGATGTTCTTC
-	TRBJ2-7	-	TRBV3-1/TRBV3-2	CASSDDRSREQYF	TGTGCCAGCAGCGACGACCGATCTAGGGAGCAGTACTTC
once	TRBJ1-4	-	TRBV7-9	CASSPVGGQWTNEKLFF	TGTGCCAGCAGCCCCGTGGGGGGGCAGTGGACTAATGAAAAACTGTTTTTT
once	TRBJ2-1	-	TRBV6-5	CASQGGTRNEQFF	TGTGCCAGCCAAGGAGGGACTCGCAATGAGCAGTTCTTC
-	TRBJ2-7	-	TRBV11-3	CASSLDIRRAPSYEQYF	TGTGCCAGCAGCTTAGATATAAGGCGGGCCCCTTCCTACGAGCAGTACTTC
-	TRBJ1-1	-	TRBV6-1	CASSESVSQAAFF	TGTGCCAGCAGTGAGTCGGTAAGCCAGGCGGCTTTCTTT
-	TRBJ2-4	-	TRBV9	CASSKDTGRNIQYF	TGTGCCAGCAGCAAAGACACGGGAAGGAACATTCAGTACTTC
-	TRBJ2-7	TRBD2	TRBV7-2	CASSPRGLAGGYEQYF	TGTGCCAGCAGCCCCCGAGGGCTAGCGGGGGGCTACGAGCAGTACTTC
-	TRBJ2-5	TRBD2	TRBV27	CASNLGGAGGETQYF	TGTGCCAGCAACCTCGGGGGGGCGGGAGGCGAGACCCAGTACTTC
-	TRBJ2-7	TRBD1	TRBV6-2/TRBV6-3	CASSKTGASYEQYF	TGTGCCAGCAGTAAAACAGGGGCCTCCTACGAGCAGTACTTC
-	TRBJ2-1	-	TRBV24-1	CAPPPYSGAYNEQFF	TGTGCCCCGCCGCCGTATAGCGGTGCCTACAATGAGCAGTTCTTC
-	TRBJ2-6	TRBD1	TRBV2	CASSRGTGANVLTF	TGTGCCAGCAGCAGGGGGACTGGGGCCAACGTCCTGACTTTC
-	TRBJ2-3	-	TRBV7-8	CASASGFKTDTQYF	TGTGCCAGCGCATCGGGGTTTAAGACAGATACGCAGTATTTT
-	TRBJ1-2	TRBD1	TRBV4-2	CASSQRGQGAPGYTF	TGTGCCAGCAGCCAAAGGGGACAGGGGGCCCCTGGCTACACCTTC
-	TRBJ2-5	-	TRBV11-3	CASSPEAMVGETQYF	TGTGCCAGCAGCCCGGAGGCCATGGTCGGGGAGACCCAGTACTTC
-	TRBJ2-4	TRBD2	TRBV6-2/TRBV6-3	CASSYRGLAGTSGNIQYF	TGTGCCAGCAGTTACCGGGGACTAGCGGGGACCTCCGGAAACATTCAGTACTTC
-	TRBJ2-3	TRBD1	TRBV13	CASSLAGTGADTQYF	TGTGCCAGCAGCTTAGCCGGGACAGGTGCAGATACGCAGTATTTT
-	TRBJ2-3	TRBD2	TRBV19	CASSILAASTDTQYF	TGTGCCAGTAGTATTCTAGCGGCTAGCACAGATACGCAGTATTTT
few	TRBJ2-2	-	TRBV7-9	CASSPNTGELFF	TGTGCCAGCAGCCCAAACACCGGGGAGCTGTTTTTT